This T cell receptor (beta chain) originates from a study of preoperative IRX-2 immunotherapy in early breast cancer. Here immunoSEQ multiplex PCR was the method, and the copy in TCRdb shows in-frame clones only, minus some. Of more than 25,000 clones in the sample, around four fifths were seen once. The treatment is: preoperative locoregional IRX-2 cytokine immunotherapy. Patients received preoperative, locoregional IRX-2 cytokine immunotherapy in a phase Ib study. V was clipped by 4 bases and J by 7 bases; unmatched bases: 10. Germline CDR1 and CDR2: LNHDA and SQIVND (reference sequence). This CDR3 region has 15 residues.

Material: lymph node tissue, obtained after IRX-2 immunotherapy. The V call is TRBV19, the J call TRBJ1-3; 7 nucleotides match TRBD1. This receptor was obtained from a human donor with breast cancer. The chain's CDR3 is CASSSPGQLLNTIYF. Written as DNA, the CDR3 is TGTGCCAGTAGTAGCCCGGGACAGTTGTTGAACACCATATATTTT.